This T cell receptor (beta chain) was observed in a study of circulating CD8 cells and anti-PD-1 response in melanoma. Study details: Anti-PD-1 was first-line therapy for about 50% of the 13 patients. Responders had complete or partial responses; non-responders had stable or progressive disease.

This clonotype has just a few counts. Its matching antigen is unknown. Each library started from around 14 ng of total RNA using the QIAseq Immune Repertoire TCR panel. TCRdb re-derived calls from the reads in MiXCR, one entry per CDR3 protein. The data contain several hundred distinct CDR3 sequences, 13% of them singletons. General observations from the study: The cohort mixed treatment-naive and previously treated patients. Diversity ranked highest in DNEG and lowest in TIGIT subsets.

The V end lost 5 bases, the J end lost 3 bases, and 11 bases lay between the germline ends. The CDR3 extends over 13 amino acids. Per germline, CDR1 PRHDT and CDR2 FYEKMQ (reference sequence). Live CD3+CD8+TCRalphabeta+ cells were sorted into four subsets by PD-1 and/or TIGIT. The clonotype was recovered from a human donor with melanoma. The input for sequencing was CD8+ T cells from PBMCs, taken at baseline or after one month of anti-PD-1 therapy (not recorded which). The J gene is TRBJ2-7, the V gene TRBV13, with D possibly TRBD2 on 5 matching bases. The CDR3 coding sequence is TGTGCCAGCAGCCCGAGAGCGGTCTACGAGCAGTACTTC. Translated, it gives CASSPRAVYEQYF.